This paragraph reports one TCR beta chain. The antigen is not known. This record belongs to a study of shared clonotypes between healthy human individuals. Notes on the study in general: Genetic and exposure-history diversity was limited by the few donors.

Method: immunoSEQ multiplex PCR; TCRdb's copy keeps in-frame clones and lacks some. The sample holds around 2.1 million clones; roughly 95% are singletons and the top ten take 0.1% to 0.15%. The CDR3 contains 15 residues. Trimming took off 2 bases at V and 1 base at J, with 12 bases between the two ends. Germline V lookup: CDR1 KGHSH, CDR2 LQKENI. The genes are TRBV18 and TRBJ2-7; possibly TRBD2 for D (5 bases). Sequencing was done on a sample of naive CD4+ T cells sorted from blood. This sample's subset: CD45RA+ positively selected. This TCR came from a man aged 18-30 years in good health. CDR3 sequence reads: CASSPESGPSYEQYF. CDR3 DNA sequence: TGTGCCAGCTCACCAGAAAGCGGACCATCCTACGAGCAGTACTTC.